The present TCR beta chain was sequenced within a study of cytomegalovirus exposure and HLA in healthy donors (dated by TCRdb to 2016 to 2017). Some background on the complete study: An earlier analysis of approximately 640 of the donors reported 250 to 350 Gb of sequence data and some 120 million unique TCR beta sequences from about 200 million T cells. An early release covering roughly 640 HLA-typed donors comprised roughly 300 gigabases of sequencing data and 65 million to 100 million unique TCR sequences. Of the approximately 400 genotyped donors, approximately 83% fell in the genetic ancestry cluster associated with self-reported Caucasian donors. The study aimed to test whether cataloging public T cell receptors could reveal signatures of past pathogen exposure. Using immunosequencing, the study profiled T cell repertoires from 666 subjects and related those repertoires to cytomegalovirus serostatus. In addition to the first cohort of 666 subjects, a separate validation cohort of approximately 130 different subjects was used. High-throughput TCR immunosequencing, statistical association of individual TCRs with disease status, and machine learning were combined to predict cytomegalovirus infection status. In a later analysis, previously published TCR beta repertoires from 670 or so donors were re-analyzed and high-resolution HLA genotyping was added so that TCR occurrence patterns could be studied. In the later analysis, no new phenotypic data were used to find candidate immune exposures; instead, reliance was placed on TCR beta sequences and their occurrence across donors. In an earlier analysis of roughly 600 of the donors, high-throughput TCR beta sequencing was used to judge whether each TCR beta V gene segment behaved as functional or pseudogenic. Donor age, sex, ethnicity and CMV serostatus were collected together with the repertoire data. A later genetic analysis took genome-wide SNP genotypes for about 55% of the roughly 670 donors and used that subset as a discovery cohort. Every discovery cohort repertoire had been produced on one sequencing platform. Both class I and class II loci were covered by HLA typing, at four-digit resolution. The number of typed donors differed by locus: about 620-630 for A, B, C, DRB1 and DQB1; approximately 530 for DQA1; 606 for DPA1; and 400 to 480 for DPB1. Roughly five DR-DQ haplotypes were handled as single units for association and clustering, since linkage in the cohort was strong. Among around 400 genotyped donors of the cohort, an average of 235,054 unique TCR beta nucleotide sequences were sequenced per donor, about a sixth of them non-productive. Study-level results and caveats: The cohort was sequenced for TCR beta chains only, and without alpha or paired-chain data the features that could be detected were limited. A later analysis found that TCR association rates varied across HLA loci, with DRB1 alleles showing the most associated TCRs and HLA-C alleles the fewest. Because HLA typing was unavailable for some donors at each locus, only the typed subset was used in association tests. Broadly in line with IMGT annotations, most TCR beta V segments showed up in productive rearrangements about 87% or about 30% of the time in an earlier analysis of around 600 of the donors. According to the authors, the approach could potentially be generalized to other disease states and immunological phenotypes. The 87-base-pair reads could not distinguish some IMGT-functional V segments, including TRBV6-2 and TRBV6-3, so those segments were excluded. The only immune exposure information available for the cohort was CMV serostatus. The classifier was reported to diagnose cytomegalovirus status with high specificity and sensitivity in both the original and validation cohorts. In vitro tests confirmed that a few of the cytomegalovirus-associated TCR beta chains recognize cytomegalovirus antigens. A later analysis associated about 17,000 TCR beta sequences with specific HLA alleles at a false discovery rate of 0.05. A later genetic analysis reported fewer N-insertions in productive TCRs among donors in an Asian-associated ancestry cluster than the approximately 670-donor mean. Over 15 rarely observed V segments, including chromosome 9 orphons, were excluded from the earlier analysis of some 590 of the donors because counts were too low. A further reported finding was that TCR beta sequences accurately predicted the HLA-A and HLA-B alleles for most subjects in the first cohort. In the study, some 180 TCR beta chains were listed as associated with cytomegalovirus. A cluster of highly shared sequence variants was judged likely to represent a technical artifact of the sequencing pipeline. Roughly uniform sequencing depth across donors was assumed in presence/absence analyses, although this assumption may not hold. According to a later analysis, parvovirus B19, influenza, CMV and Epstein-Barr virus appeared linked to several top co-occurrence clusters. Compared with equally common non-associated chains, HLA-associated TCR beta chains in a later analysis were more clonally expanded and had lower generation probabilities. While some public TCRs were present in many individuals, most TCR sequences turned up only very rarely across donors. Most CMV-associated TCR beta chains appeared to be HLA-restricted in a later analysis, and the HLA associations seemed to be driven largely by CMV exposure. Assigning TCR associations to individual alleles was difficult when HLA alleles, especially DR and DQ, strongly co-occurred. In a later genetic analysis, a missense DCLRE1C variant was associated with V-gene and J-gene trimming of TCR beta chains, and the association was replicated in an independent cohort. Linkage disequilibrium might explain the correlated functional status among segregating V segments, but an unknown experimental factor could not be excluded.

Receptor libraries were prepared by the immunoSEQ multiplex PCR assay. For the multiplex PCR, a mixture combining 60 forward primers for TCR Vbeta segments and 13 reverse primers for TCR Jbeta segments was used. The CDR3 region of rearranged TCR beta genes was amplified from genomic DNA by a multiplex PCR assay. The amplified TCR beta libraries were sequenced on the Illumina HiSeq System as 87-base-pair reads. Under the source paper's analysis protocol: Across the 500 to 850 repertoires, a later analysis counted roughly 84 million unique TCR beta chains, 9 million to 14 million of which were shared by at least two donors. To remove PCR and sequencing errors, raw reads were error-corrected and collapsed into unique sequences using a nearest-neighbor algorithm that merged closely related sequences. V, D and J gene segments were assigned by aligning CDR3 sequences to IMGT reference sequences. Each retained sequence needed at least a six-nucleotide match to both a V gene segment and a J gene segment. A rearrangement counted as productive if the CDR3 had no stop codons and remained in frame with V and J, and every other rearrangement counted as non-productive. Following IMGT convention, CDR3 was defined as the stretch from the second conserved V-encoded cysteine up to the conserved J-encoded phenylalanine. In an earlier analysis of 500 to 650 of the donors, sequences lacking an unambiguous match to a single V gene segment were excluded. In an earlier analysis of a few hundred of the donors, V segments were called functional above 56.7% productive rearrangements and were called segregating when the between-donor standard deviation exceeded 5%. A statistical classification framework was developed to diagnose cytomegalovirus status using the catalog of TCR beta chain sequences. In a later analysis, TCR nucleotide sequences were compared against IMGT/GENE-DB human TR gene sequences so that V and J genes could be assigned. Using the TCRdist pipeline, a later analysis assigned CDR3 sequences along with most-parsimonious VDJ recombination scenarios. In a later analysis, every TCR beta chain was defined by the combination of its CDR3 amino acid sequence and its V-gene family, and reads without a unique V-gene family were dropped. In a later analysis, around 600 highly shared, low-generation-probability nucleotide sequences were removed to address suspected cross-contamination and a sequencing artifact. In a later analysis, a clonal expansion index for each public chain was calculated from normalized within-repertoire ranks of inferred template counts. In a later analysis, generation probabilities were computed using a VDJ recombination model fitted to out-of-frame rearrangements, and the results were checked against IGoR. In a later analysis, TCR-TCR, TCR-HLA and TCR-CMV co-occurrence was scored with hypergeometric tests, and a repertoire-size bias correction was applied to TCR pairs. In a later analysis, false discovery rates were estimated by permuting HLA or CMV assignments 20 times. In a later analysis, co-occurring TCRs were grouped with DBSCAN, and TCRdist sequence similarity was added when clustering was performed within HLA-allele-positive subsets. Co-occurrence clustering excluded repertoires with fewer than 30,000 or more than 120,000 public chains, plus five with anomalous nucleotide sharing. As stored in TCRdb, this immuneACCESS dataset retains in-frame rearrangements with V and J assigned. A fraction of the clones does not appear; measured against another copy, unresolved V genes explain less than half of the discrepancy, and the remainder lacks a known reason. V and J calls and clone size are copied from that table; D and trimming were computed from the DNA. Here the sample has 100,000 to 150,000 clones; approximately 82% occur a single time. Roughly 1.5% of the sample is in the top ten clones.

Regarding this clone: Its antigen remains unidentified. The sample holds no much larger clone one base away, and base qualities are not on file.

Measured from the cysteine to the phenylalanine, the CDR3 is 15 residues long. The retained sequence is limited to the CDR3, 45 bases, with the frame set at the first base. V is pruned by 7 bases and J by 2 bases, leaving 10 bases of the junction without a gene match. CDR1 LNHDA and CDR2 SQIVND are derived from the germline V gene (reference sequence). In total, 500 to 700 healthy bone marrow donors made up the cohort. Cohort members were all nominally healthy when sampled, although unrecorded immune exposures were likely present. The donor tested CMV seronegative and was one of the 352 seronegative cohort members. Each donor provided a peripheral blood sample, and peripheral blood mononuclear cells were used for TCR beta sequencing. Genomic DNA extraction from the blood cell samples was performed with the Qiagen DNeasy Blood Extraction Kit.

The chain was built from TRBV19 and TRBJ1-2; 7 junctional bases match TRBD1. The TCR was taken from a female donor in good health and CMV-seronegative. Sequenced material: PBMCs. This receptor carries the CDR3 CASNSPGTANYGYTF. The nucleotides read TGTGCCAGTAACTCCCCCGGGACAGCGAACTATGGCTACACCTTC.